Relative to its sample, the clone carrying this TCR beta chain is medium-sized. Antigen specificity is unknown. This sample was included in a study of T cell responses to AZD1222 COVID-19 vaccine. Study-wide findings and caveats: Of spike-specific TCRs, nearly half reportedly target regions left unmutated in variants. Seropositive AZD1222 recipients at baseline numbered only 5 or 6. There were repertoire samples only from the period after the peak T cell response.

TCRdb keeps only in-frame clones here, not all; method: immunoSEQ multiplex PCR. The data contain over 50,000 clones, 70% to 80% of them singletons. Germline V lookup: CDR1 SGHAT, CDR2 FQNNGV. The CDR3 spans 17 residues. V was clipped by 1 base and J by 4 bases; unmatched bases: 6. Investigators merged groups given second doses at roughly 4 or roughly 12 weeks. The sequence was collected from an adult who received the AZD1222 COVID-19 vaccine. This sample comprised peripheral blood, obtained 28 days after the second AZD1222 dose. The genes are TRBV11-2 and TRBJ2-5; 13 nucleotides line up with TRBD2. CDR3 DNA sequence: TGTGCCAGCAGCTTAGGGGGACTAGCGGGATCATCAGAGACCCAGTACTTC. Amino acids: CASSLGGLAGSSETQYF.